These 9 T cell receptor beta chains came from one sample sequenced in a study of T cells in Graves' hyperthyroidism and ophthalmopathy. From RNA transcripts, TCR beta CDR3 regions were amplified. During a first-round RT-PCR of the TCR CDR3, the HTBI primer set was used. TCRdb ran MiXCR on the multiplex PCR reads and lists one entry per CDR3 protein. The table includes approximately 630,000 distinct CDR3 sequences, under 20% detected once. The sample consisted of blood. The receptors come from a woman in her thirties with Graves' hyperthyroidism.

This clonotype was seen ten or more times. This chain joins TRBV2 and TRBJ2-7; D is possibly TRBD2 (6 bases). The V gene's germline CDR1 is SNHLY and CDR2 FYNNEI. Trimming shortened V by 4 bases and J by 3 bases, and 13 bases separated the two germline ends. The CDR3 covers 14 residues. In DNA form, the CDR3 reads TGTGCCAGCAGTGGCCGGGACTCCAACTACGAGCAGTACTTC. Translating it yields CASSGRDSNYEQYF. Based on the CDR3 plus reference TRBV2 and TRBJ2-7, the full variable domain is EPEVTQTPSHQVTQMGQEVILRCVPISNHLYFYWYRQILGQKVEFLVSFYNNEISEKSEIFDDQFSVERPDGSNFTLKIRSTKLEDSAMYFCASSGRDSNYEQYFGPGTRLTVT.

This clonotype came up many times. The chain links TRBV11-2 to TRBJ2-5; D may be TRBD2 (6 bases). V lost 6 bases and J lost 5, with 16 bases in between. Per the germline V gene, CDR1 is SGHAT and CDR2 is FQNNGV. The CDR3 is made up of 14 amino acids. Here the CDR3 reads CASRRGAGSETQYF. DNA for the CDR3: TGTGCCAGCAGACGAGGTGCGGGGAGTGAGACCCAGTACTTC.

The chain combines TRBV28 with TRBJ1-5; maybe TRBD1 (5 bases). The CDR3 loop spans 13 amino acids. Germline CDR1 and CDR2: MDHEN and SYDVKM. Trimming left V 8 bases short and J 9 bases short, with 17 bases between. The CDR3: CASAGGVGGPQHF. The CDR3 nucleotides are TGTGCCAGCGCGGGGGGGGTCGGTGGGCCCCAGCATTTT.

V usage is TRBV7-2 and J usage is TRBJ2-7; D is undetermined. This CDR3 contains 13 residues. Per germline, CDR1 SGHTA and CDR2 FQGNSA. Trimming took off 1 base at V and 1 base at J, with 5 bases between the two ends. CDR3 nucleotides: TGTGCCAGCAGCTTAGACGAGTCCTACGAGCAGTACTTC. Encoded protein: CASSLDESYEQYF.

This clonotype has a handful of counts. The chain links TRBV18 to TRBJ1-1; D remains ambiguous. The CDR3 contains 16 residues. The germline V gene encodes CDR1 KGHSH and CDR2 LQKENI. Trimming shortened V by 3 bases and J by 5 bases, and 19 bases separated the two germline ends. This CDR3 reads CASSPYELGGRTEAFF. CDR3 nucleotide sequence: TGTGCCAGCTCACCGTACGAACTGGGAGGGAGGACTGAAGCTTTCTTT.

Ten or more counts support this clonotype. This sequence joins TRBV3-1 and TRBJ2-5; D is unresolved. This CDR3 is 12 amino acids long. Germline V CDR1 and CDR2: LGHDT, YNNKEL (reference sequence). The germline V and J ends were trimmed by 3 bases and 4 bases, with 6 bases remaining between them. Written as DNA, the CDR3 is TGTGCCAGCAGCCACGAGGCAGAGACCCAGTACTTC. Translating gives CASSHEAETQYF.

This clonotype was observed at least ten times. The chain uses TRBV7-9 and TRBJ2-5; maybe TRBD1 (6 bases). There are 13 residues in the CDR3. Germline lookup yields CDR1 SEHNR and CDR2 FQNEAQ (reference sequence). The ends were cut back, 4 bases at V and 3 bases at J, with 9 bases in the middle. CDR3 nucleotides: TGTGCCAGCAGCTCTAACAGGGAAGAGACCCAGTACTTC. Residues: CASSSNREETQYF.

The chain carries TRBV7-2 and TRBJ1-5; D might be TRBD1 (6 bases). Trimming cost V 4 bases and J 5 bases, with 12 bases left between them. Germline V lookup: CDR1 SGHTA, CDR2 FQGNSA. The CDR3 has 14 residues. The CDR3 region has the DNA TGTGCCAGCAGCTCTGGACAGTACGATCAGCCCCAGCATTTT. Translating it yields CASSSGQYDQPQHF.

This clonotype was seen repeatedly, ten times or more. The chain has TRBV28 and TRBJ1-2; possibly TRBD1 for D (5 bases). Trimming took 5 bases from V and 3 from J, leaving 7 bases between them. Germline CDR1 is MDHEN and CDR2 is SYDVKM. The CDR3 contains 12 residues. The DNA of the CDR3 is TGTGCCAGCAGTCGGGGGGACTATGGCTACACCTTC. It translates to CASSRGDYGYTF.